Listed here are 29 T cell receptor beta chains from one sample, sequenced in a study of identical twins (dated by TCRdb to 2016 to 2018). Library construction relied on 5' RACE. Sequencing was performed on an Illumina HiSeq 2000. The public reads were run again by TCRdb, first through fastp at Q25 and then through MiXCR, and only productive beta chains were kept. For every CDR3 protein sequence, its rows merge into one entry that carries the most common genes and DNA. The sample data list 690,000 or so distinct CDR3 sequences, and 8.6% of these were observed just once. More than 0.75% of the sample comes from the top ten. The data also belong to a second study, concerning yellow fever vaccine responses in identical twins.

The sample consisted of PBMCs. These receptors were taken from a woman younger than 35 in good health.

There are a few counts of this clonotype. This chain links TRBV24-1 with TRBJ2-7, with D perhaps matching TRBD1 (5 bases). The CDR3 loop spans 13 amino acids. Trimming stripped 3 bases from V and 3 bases from J, with 8 bases between. Germline lookup yields CDR1 KGHDR and CDR2 SFDVKD. CDR3 nucleotides: TGTGCCACCAGTGATCCTGACAGCTACGAGCAGTACTTC. Residues: CATSDPDSYEQYF.

This clonotype has at least ten counts. The chain links TRBV20-1 to TRBJ1-1; the D is unclear. The CDR3 runs 13 residues. The germline gives CDR1 DFQATT, CDR2 SNEGSKA (reference sequence). V shed 1 base and J shed 3 bases, with 9 bases lying between them. CDR3 residues: CSARVVADTEAFF. In DNA form, the CDR3 reads TGCAGTGCTAGAGTGGTTGCGGACACTGAAGCTTTCTTT.

This clonotype occurred many times. This chain joins TRBV5-1 and TRBJ2-7, with 9 bases identical to TRBD1. The CDR3 consists of 14 residues. The junction had 5 bases not matched to a gene; V was cut back by 5 bases and J by 2 bases. Germline V gene sequence: CDR1 SGHRS, CDR2 YFSETQ. CDR3 bases: TGCGCCAGCAGACGGGACAGGGCTACCTACGAGCAGTACTTC. Its translation is CASRRDRATYEQYF.

This clonotype was seen a few times. This chain joins TRBV15 and TRBJ2-7; TRBD2 matches at 7 bases. This CDR3 contains 15 residues. The trim removed 5 bases at V and 6 bases at J, leaving 13 bases unmatched. The germline V gene encodes CDR1 LNHNV and CDR2 YYDKDF (reference sequence). The CDR3 DNA is TGTGCCACCAGCCCCCCATCCGGGAGGAGTGGCGAGCAGTACTTC. Translated: CATSPPSGRSGEQYF. The entire variable domain, with the rest obtained from reference TRBV15 and TRBJ2-7, is as follows: DAMVIQNPRYQVTQFGKPVTLSCSQTLNHNVMYWYQQKSSQAPKLLFHYYDKDFNNEADTPDNFQSRRPNTSFCFLDIRSPGLGDTAMYLCATSPPSGRSGEQYFGPGTRLTVT.

In this sample, this clonotype turned up once. This sequence joins TRBV29-1 and TRBJ2-3; possibly TRBD1 or TRBD2 for D (5 bases each). The V gene's germline CDR1 is SQVTM and CDR2 ANQGSEA. The CDR3 has 13 amino acids. The ends were cut back, 0 bases at V and 7 bases at J, with 11 bases in the middle. CDR3 DNA: TGCAGCGTTGAAGATGGGGACCGGAATACGCAGTATTTT. This gives the protein CSVEDGDRNTQYF.

This clonotype has a count of ten or more. The rearrangement links TRBV7-2 to TRBJ2-3; perhaps TRBD2 as D (5 bases). V was cut by 5 bases and J by 4 bases, with 13 bases left in between. CDR3 size: 14 residues. Germline CDR1 reads SGHTA; CDR2 reads FQGNSA. CDR3 amino acids: CASSPQAASDTQYF. CDR3 DNA sequence: TGTGCCAGCAGCCCCCAAGCGGCCTCAGATACGCAGTATTTT.

The V call is TRBV5-1, the J call TRBJ2-2; 7 nucleotides match TRBD2. Germline V gene sequence: CDR1 SGHRS, CDR2 YFSETQ. The V and J ends lost 4 bases and 6 bases, in that order; junction bases with no gene match: 9. The CDR3 is 15 residues long. The CDR3 spells CASSGGDAGPGELFF. CDR3 nucleotides: TGCGCCAGCAGCGGGGGGGACGCCGGTCCCGGGGAGCTGTTTTTT.

This chain links TRBV3-1 with TRBJ2-7; 8 nucleotides agree with TRBD1. The germline V gene encodes CDR1 LGHDT and CDR2 YNNKEL (reference sequence). The CDR3 sequence is 15 residues long. The V and J ends lost 4 bases and 2 bases, in that order; junction bases with no gene match: 7. The CDR3 coding sequence is TGTGCCAGCAGCCCGGAGACAGGGGCCCCCTACGAGCAGTACTTC. Protein: CASSPETGAPYEQYF.

This clonotype came up many times. The chain has TRBV28 and TRBJ2-7; 7 bases fit TRBD1. The junction had 5 bases not matched to a gene; V was cut back by 6 bases and J by 0 bases. The germline gives CDR1 MDHEN, CDR2 SYDVKM. The CDR3 runs to 14 residues. The CDR3, as DNA: TGTGCCAGCAGACACAGGGACAGCTCCTACGAGCAGTACTTC. This encodes CASRHRDSSYEQYF.

J is TRBJ1-1 and V is TRBV28, with D uncertain. The CDR3 sequence is 14 residues long. Trimming removed 5 bases at V and 0 bases at J, with 10 bases between. The germline gives CDR1 MDHEN, CDR2 SYDVKM. The CDR3 loop is CASSQLGMNTEAFF. The CDR3 DNA sequence: TGTGCCAGCAGTCAATTAGGGATGAACACTGAAGCTTTCTTT.

J is TRBJ2-5 and V is TRBV30; D gene ambiguous. The CDR3 spans 13 residues. V was cut by 2 bases and J by 3 bases, with 10 bases left in between. CDR1 is GTSNPN, CDR2 SVGIG, per germline (reference sequence). CDR3 DNA sequence: TGTGCCTGGAGTCTTGGGTCGAAAGAGACCCAGTACTTC. This translates into CAWSLGSKETQYF.

This clonotype was picked up many times. J is TRBJ2-3 and V is TRBV7-9, with 7 bases that match TRBD2. The CDR3 contains 16 residues. Trimming cost V 5 bases and J 2 bases; bases outside gene matches: 10. Germline loops: CDR1 SEHNR, CDR2 FQNEAQ (reference sequence). This CDR3 is CASSPKLAADTDTQYF. In DNA, the CDR3 is TGTGCCAGCAGCCCAAAGCTAGCGGCGGACACAGATACGCAGTATTTT.

This chain links TRBV18 with TRBJ2-7, with a tentative D call TRBD2 (6 bases). This CDR3 has 15 residues. Per germline, CDR1 KGHSH and CDR2 LQKENI. V was shortened by 6 bases and J by 5 bases, with 20 bases between the two germline ends. The CDR3 spells CASSARTLGGNEQYF. The CDR3 coding sequence is TGTGCCAGCTCCGCCCGGACCCTAGGCGGGAACGAGCAGTACTTC.

J is TRBJ2-4 and V is TRBV7-9; TRBD1 aligns across 10 bases. In germline, CDR1 is SEHNR, CDR2 FQNEAQ (reference sequence). This CDR3 contains 17 residues. V was clipped by 5 bases and J by 9 bases; unmatched bases: 16. CDR3 nucleotide sequence: TGTGCCAGCAGCCAAGACACTGGGGGACAGGGGAGTGGCATTCAGTACTTC. This translates into CASSQDTGGQGSGIQYF.

CDR3 region: CASKRGEANRGARDNSSGELFF. CDR3 nucleotides: TGTGCCAGCAAGAGGGGAGAAGCTAACAGGGGGGCCCGGGACAACTCCTCCGGGGAGCTGTTTTTT. V and J are TRBV21-1 and TRBJ2-2; TRBD1 was called by the table and not checked on the DNA. TRBV21-1 is listed as a pseudogene. CDR3 size: 22 residues.

This rearrangement joins TRBV5-1 to TRBJ2-1; D gene ambiguous. Trimming took off 1 base at V and 0 bases at J, with 8 bases between the two ends. The CDR3 runs to 15 residues. Germline CDR1 is SGHRS and CDR2 is YFSETQ. Here the CDR3 DNA reads TGCGCCAGCAGCTTGCCGGTAAGCTCCTACAATGAGCAGTTCTTC. It yields the protein CASSLPVSSYNEQFF.

This clonotype was seen a few times. At one end, the junction sequence differs from germline, possibly due to a read error. The rearrangement uses TRBV6-2 or TRBV6-3 and TRBJ2-7; TRBD1 matches at 7 bases. The CDR3 totals 10 residues. Germline V gene sequence: CDR1 MNHEY, CDR2 SVGEGT. The DNA for the CDR3 is TGTGCCAGCAGTTCCGGGACAGTTCACTTC. Translated, it gives CASSSGTVHF.

This chain connects TRBV3-1 to TRBJ2-5, with D unclear. Germline V gene data show CDR1 as LGHDT and CDR2 as YNNKEL (reference sequence). The CDR3 is 12 residues long. Trimming took 4 bases from V and 4 from J, leaving 7 bases between them. CDR3: CASSPDLETQYF. DNA of the CDR3: TGTGCCAGCAGCCCGGACCTAGAGACCCAGTACTTC.

The chain couples TRBV11-1 to TRBJ2-3, with 12 nucleotides matching TRBD2. The V gene's germline CDR1 is SGHAT and CDR2 FQDESV (reference sequence). The CDR3 consists of 18 residues. The ends lost 2 bases at V and 2 bases at J; junction bases unmatched: 8. CDR3 protein: CASSLKSSGRGPTDTQYF. The CDR3, as DNA: TGTGCCAGCAGCTTAAAATCTAGCGGGAGGGGGCCCACAGATACGCAGTATTTT.

There are a few counts of this clonotype. The gene calls are TRBV6-1 and TRBJ2-7; tentative D call: TRBD1 (5 bases). The ends were cut back, 8 bases at V and 3 bases at J, with 14 bases in the middle. This CDR3 region has 13 residues. CDR1 and CDR2 from the germline V gene are MNHNS and SASEGT. CDR3 amino acids: CASAWKGFYEQYF. Written as DNA, the CDR3 is TGTGCCAGCGCTTGGAAGGGGTTCTACGAGCAGTACTTC.

This clonotype was counted a few times. The chain couples TRBV11-2 to TRBJ2-3; TRBD2 matches 14 bases. The trim removed 3 bases at V and 4 bases at J, leaving 6 bases unmatched. There are 17 residues in the CDR3. Germline loops: CDR1 SGHAT, CDR2 FQNNGV. CDR3 loop: CASSFQPGLAGADTQYF. Written as DNA, the CDR3 is TGTGCCAGCAGCTTCCAACCGGGACTAGCGGGGGCAGATACGCAGTATTTT.

The chain combines TRBV29-1 with TRBJ2-3; the D gene is possibly TRBD1 (6 bases). This CDR3 region has 14 residues. V lost 7 bases and J lost 4, with 18 bases in between. Germline loops: CDR1 SQVTM, CDR2 ANQGSEA. The CDR3: CSASDSHRADTQYF. The CDR3 nucleotides are TGCAGCGCTTCGGACAGCCACCGGGCAGATACGCAGTATTTT.

This clonotype was observed at least ten times. The chain recombines TRBV7-8 with TRBJ1-5; 7 bases fit TRBD1. The J segment lost 3 bases and the V segment lost 6 bases, leaving 5 bases of the junction unmatched. CDR3 length: 14 amino acids. Germline CDR1 and CDR2: SGHVS and FQNEAQ. Written as DNA, the CDR3 is TGTGCCAGCAGTCAGGACAGGCTCAATCAGCCCCAGCATTTT. It encodes CASSQDRLNQPQHF. The full variable domain, with the rest looked up from reference TRBV7-8 and TRBJ1-5, is GAGVSQSPRYKVAKRGQDVALRCDPISGHVSLFWYQQALGQGPEFLTYFQNEAQLDKSGLPSDRFFAERPEGSVSTLKIQRTQQEDSAVYLCASSQDRLNQPQHFGDGTRLSIL.

The chain couples TRBV28 to TRBJ2-5; 7 nucleotides agree with TRBD2. Per the germline V gene, CDR1 is MDHEN and CDR2 is SYDVKM. The CDR3 is 16 amino acids. V trimming: 7 bases; J trimming: 7 bases; junction bases outside the gene matches: 18. The CDR3 DNA reads as TGTGCCAGCACCCCCCCGGACCTCTTCTCGGGGGGGACCCAGTACTTC. Its translation is CASTPPDLFSGGTQYF.

This clonotype was counted a few times. The V and J genes are TRBV24-1 and TRBJ2-7; tentatively, D is TRBD1 (6 bases). The CDR3 sequence is 16 residues long. From germline, CDR1 is KGHDR and CDR2 SFDVKD. Trimming shortened V by 3 bases and J by 0 bases, and 14 bases separated the two germline ends. The CDR3 sequence is CATSDPGTSNSYEQYF. In nucleotides, the CDR3 is TGTGCCACCAGTGATCCTGGGACATCCAACTCCTACGAGCAGTACTTC.

The CDR3 sequence is CATSRDLPGLADNEQFF. The CDR3 DNA reads TGTGCCACCAGCAGAGATCTTCCGGGACTAGCGGACAATGAGCAGTTCTTC. The genes are TRBV15 and TRBJ2-1; 11 bases align to TRBD2. This CDR3 region has 17 residues. Germline CDR1 LNHNV, CDR2 YYDKDF (reference sequence). With V trimmed by 0 bases and J by 5 bases, 6 bases remained unmatched.

The J gene is TRBJ2-2, the V gene TRBV20-1, with D tentatively TRBD2 (6 bases). Germline CDR1 is DFQATT and CDR2 is SNEGSKA (reference sequence). V was trimmed by 6 bases and J by 3 bases, leaving 20 bases between them. The CDR3 is made up of 16 amino acids. Written as DNA, the CDR3 is TGCAGTGCCACAACCCCCCGACTAGTACACACCGGGGAGCTGTTTTTT. It translates to CSATTPRLVHTGELFF.

The rearrangement joins TRBV24-1 to TRBJ2-1, with D possibly matching TRBD1 (5 bases). From germline, CDR1 is KGHDR and CDR2 SFDVKD. This CDR3 is 13 amino acids long. Deletions cut 7 bases from V and 8 bases from J, with 14 bases between. CDR3 DNA: TGTGCCACCAGCGCACTTCAGGGCTATGAGCAGTTCTTC. Translation: CATSALQGYEQFF.

The chain couples TRBV6-4 to TRBJ2-5, with 11 bases identical to TRBD2. After removal of 10 bases from V and 3 bases from J, the junction contained 10 bases not matched to a gene. The CDR3 has 15 amino acids. Germline CDR1 MRHNA, CDR2 SNTAGT. The CDR3 region is CANKTSGSFEETQYF. The CDR3, as DNA: TGTGCCAACAAAACTAGCGGGAGTTTTGAAGAGACCCAGTACTTC.